This T cell receptor (beta chain) was found in a study of T cells of healthy individuals. TCRdb reprocessed the 5' RACE reads with MiXCR, giving one entry per CDR3 protein. The sample contains 35,000 to 45,000 distinct CDR3 sequences, about 4.2% of which appear only once. In this sample, this clonotype turned up many times. Germline assignment: CDR1 SGHKS and CDR2 YYEKEE (reference sequence). V was pared by 5 bases and J by 2 bases, with 6 bases between. This CDR3 spans 12 amino acids. This chain connects TRBV5-5 to TRBJ2-3; D remains unclear. The receptor comes from a human donor in good health. The CDR3: CASRHDTDTQYF. In DNA, the CDR3 is TGTGCCAGCAGGCACGACACAGATACGCAGTATTTT.